This TCR beta chain comes out of a study of brain metastases from non-small cell lung cancer. Assay: immunoSEQ multiplex PCR; the TCRdb copy retains only in-frame clones and omits some. Of more than 14,000 clones in the sample, about four fifths were seen once. V was clipped by 0 bases and J by 8 bases, with 7 bases between them. The CDR3 spans 13 residues. CDR1 and CDR2 (germline): SGHTA, FQGTGA. In regard to this clone: Its antigen is not identified.

General study points: TCR repertoires overlapped largely between brain metastases and matched primaries. Compared with primary tumors, brain metastases showed less T-cell infiltration. In about 60% of brain metastases, T-cell clones were expanded compared with matched primary tumors.

The sequenced sample consisted of primary lung tumor tissue. V is TRBV7-3 and J is TRBJ1-4, with D uncertain. The sequence was obtained from a donor over 35 with non-small cell lung cancer. CDR3 bases: TGTGCCAGCAGCTTAACCCCAGACGAAAAACTGTTTTTT. Protein product: CASSLTPDEKLFF.